This section outlines one T cell receptor beta chain sequence together with its context. The assay was immunoSEQ multiplex PCR, and TCRdb's table has in-frame clones only and misses some. The repertoire holds about 190,000 clones, with roughly 82% as singletons. Germline lookup yields CDR1 MRHNA and CDR2 SNTAGT. The CDR3 covers 16 residues. V shed 0 bases and J 6 bases; nucleotides not matched to a gene: 8. This sample is drawn from a study of blood T cell repertoires in COVID-19. Study summary: T cells, B-cell-depleted T cells, or PBMCs supplied cDNA or gDNA.

Membership in each cohort depended on participant-reported clinical history. The sequence was collected from a woman aged 55-70 years with acute COVID-19. The J gene is TRBJ2-3, the V gene TRBV6-4; 8 positions match TRBD2. Input material: PBMCs or T cells enriched from blood (not recorded which). The CDR3 is CASSDSGTRLPDTQYF. DNA for the CDR3: TGTGCCAGCAGTGACTCGGGGACTAGGTTGCCGGATACGCAGTATTTT.